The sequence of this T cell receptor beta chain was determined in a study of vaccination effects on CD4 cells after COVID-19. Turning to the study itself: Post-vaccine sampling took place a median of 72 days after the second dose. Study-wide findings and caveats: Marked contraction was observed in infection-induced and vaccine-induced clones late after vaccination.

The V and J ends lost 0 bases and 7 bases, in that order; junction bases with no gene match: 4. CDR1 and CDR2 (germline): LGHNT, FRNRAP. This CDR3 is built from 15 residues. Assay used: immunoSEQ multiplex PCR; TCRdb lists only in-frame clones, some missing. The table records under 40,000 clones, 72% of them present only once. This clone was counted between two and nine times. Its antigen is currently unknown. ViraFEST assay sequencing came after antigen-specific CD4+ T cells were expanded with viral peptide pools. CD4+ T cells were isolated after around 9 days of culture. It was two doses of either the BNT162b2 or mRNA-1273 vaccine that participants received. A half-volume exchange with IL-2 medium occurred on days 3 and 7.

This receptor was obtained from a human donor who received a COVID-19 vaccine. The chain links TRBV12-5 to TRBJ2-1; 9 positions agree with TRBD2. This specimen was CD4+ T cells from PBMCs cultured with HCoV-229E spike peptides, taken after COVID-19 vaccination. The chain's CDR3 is CASGLVSSGINEQFF. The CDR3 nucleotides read TGTGCTAGTGGTTTGGTATCTAGCGGGATAAATGAGCAGTTCTTC.